This T cell receptor (beta chain) was captured in a study of OX40 agonist ivuxolimab in advanced cancers. Libraries were prepared by immunoSEQ multiplex PCR; TCRdb keeps only in-frame clonotypes and omits some of them. This table has 80,000 or so clones, around 90% appearing once. The origin of this receptor is an adult with an advanced solid tumor such as melanoma, head and neck, liver or kidney cancer. The starting material was CD4+ or CD8+ T cells sorted from blood, obtained in a trial of the OX40 agonist ivuxolimab.

CDR3 DNA: TGTGCCAGCAGCTTATCCCAATGGGGGCCGCGGGCTGAAGCTTTCTTT. Amino acids: CASSLSQWGPRAEAFF. V and J are TRBV7-2 and TRBJ1-1; D possibly corresponds to TRBD1 (6 bases). Trimming removed 2 bases at V and 6 bases at J, with 19 bases between. Germline V gene data show CDR1 as SGHTA and CDR2 as FQGNSA. The CDR3 extends over 16 amino acids. Based on the CDR3 plus reference TRBV7-2 and TRBJ1-1, the full variable domain is GAGVSQSPSNKVTEKGKDVELRCDPISGHTALYWYRQSLGQGLEFLIYFQGNSAPDKSGLPSDRFSAERTGGSVSTLTIQRTQQEDSAVYLCASSLSQWGPRAEAFFGQGTRLTVV.